A selection of T cell receptor beta chains follows, all from one sample in a study of metastatic and nonmetastatic thyroid tumors. MiXCR was used by TCRdb to re-call the PCR reads. The sample contains 89,000 or so clones, roughly 8.6% of which appear only once. Sequenced input: blood. These TCRs come from a female donor with papillary thyroid cancer or a benign thyroid nodule (not recorded which). Some clones in this sample may be carry-over from other donors' samples. CDR3s include the opening cysteine and the closing phenylalanine or tryptophan. Fields, in order: J gene, clone size, D gene, V gene, CDR3 protein, CDR3 DNA. A D gene is named only where the DNA matches it firmly. Clone size, where shown, is once, few, many, or a class for clones that have expanded.

j_gene: TRBJ1-2; abundance: many; d_gene: -; v_gene: TRBV20-1; CDR3aa: CSARDRGGGQNYGYTF; CDR3nt: TGCAGTGCTAGAGATCGTGGTGGTGGGCAGAACTATGGCTACACCTTC
j_gene: TRBJ2-6; abundance: many; d_gene: TRBD1; v_gene: TRBV6-1; CDR3aa: CASSPGTGTSGANVLTF; CDR3nt: TGTGCCAGCAGTCCCGGGACAGGGACGTCTGGGGCCAACGTCCTGACTTTC
j_gene: TRBJ1-5; abundance: many; d_gene: -; v_gene: TRBV6-1; CDR3aa: CATMIGPYSNQPQHF; CDR3nt: TGTGCCACGATGATAGGGCCATATAGCAATCAGCCCCAGCATTTT
j_gene: TRBJ2-5; abundance: -; d_gene: -; v_gene: TRBV4-1; CDR3aa: CASSQPAQGGTQYF; CDR3nt: TGCGCCAGCAGCCAACCCGCCCAGGGAGGGACCCAGTACTTC
j_gene: TRBJ1-4; abundance: many; d_gene: -; v_gene: TRBV6-6; CDR3aa: CASSYRGALGEKLFF; CDR3nt: TGTGCCAGCAGTTACCGGGGAGCGCTAGGTGAAAAACTGTTTTTT
j_gene: TRBJ2-7; abundance: -; d_gene: TRBD2; v_gene: TRBV6-1; CDR3aa: CASRTGTNPSYEQYF; CDR3nt: TGTGCCAGCAGAACCGGGACTAACCCTTCCTACGAGCAGTACTTC
j_gene: TRBJ2-1; abundance: many; d_gene: TRBD1; v_gene: TRBV2; CDR3aa: CASGGQGLNEQFF; CDR3nt: TGTGCCAGCGGGGGACAGGGTTTGAATGAGCAGTTCTTC
j_gene: TRBJ1-3; abundance: many; d_gene: TRBD1; v_gene: TRBV12-3/TRBV12-4; CDR3aa: CASRLDRERNTIYF; CDR3nt: TGTGCCAGCAGACTAGACAGGGAGAGGAACACCATATATTTT
j_gene: TRBJ1-1; abundance: many; d_gene: -; v_gene: TRBV28; CDR3aa: CASSKNLGQDTEAFF; CDR3nt: TGTGCCAGCAGTAAGAACTTAGGACAAGACACTGAAGCTTTCTTT
j_gene: TRBJ2-7; abundance: -; d_gene: TRBD1; v_gene: TRBV18; CDR3aa: CASSPRQGGSYEQYF; CDR3nt: TGTGCCAGCTCACCACGACAGGGTGGATCCTACGAGCAGTACTTC
j_gene: TRBJ1-2; abundance: many; d_gene: TRBD1; v_gene: TRBV4-1; CDR3aa: CASSQLGGAGGYTF; CDR3nt: TGCGCCAGCAGCCAATTAGGGGGCGCGGGTGGCTACACCTTC
j_gene: TRBJ1-6; abundance: many; d_gene: -; v_gene: TRBV10-3; CDR3aa: CAISASGNSPLHF; CDR3nt: TGTGCCATCAGTGCTTCAGGGAATTCACCCCTCCACTTT
j_gene: TRBJ1-4; abundance: many; d_gene: -; v_gene: TRBV19; CDR3aa: CASSARDSRNEKLFF; CDR3nt: TGTGCCAGTAGTGCCCGGGACTCCCGAAATGAAAAACTGTTTTTT
j_gene: TRBJ1-5; abundance: -; d_gene: -; v_gene: TRBV30; CDR3aa: CAWSVGDNQPQHF; CDR3nt: TGTGCCTGGAGTGTGGGGGACAATCAGCCCCAGCATTTT
j_gene: TRBJ2-5; abundance: many; d_gene: TRBD2; v_gene: TRBV6-5; CDR3aa: CASSYSTGGEETQYF; CDR3nt: TGTGCCAGCAGTTACTCAACTGGGGGGGAAGAGACCCAGTACTTC
j_gene: TRBJ2-3; abundance: many; d_gene: -; v_gene: TRBV6-4; CDR3aa: CASSATSTDTQYF; CDR3nt: TGTGCCAGCAGTGCGACTAGCACAGATACGCAGTATTTT
j_gene: TRBJ1-3; abundance: many; d_gene: -; v_gene: TRBV19; CDR3aa: CASSSAGYSGNTIYF; CDR3nt: TGTGCCAGTAGTAGCGCAGGGTACTCTGGAAACACCATATATTTT
j_gene: TRBJ1-1; abundance: many; d_gene: -; v_gene: TRBV28; CDR3aa: CASSFAGDMNTEAFF; CDR3nt: TGTGCCAGCAGTTTTGCAGGGGACATGAACACTGAAGCTTTCTTT